These 11 T cell receptor beta chains were all obtained from the same sample, sequenced in a study of radiotherapy plus CTLA-4 blockade in lung cancer (dated by TCRdb to the late 2010s). To prepare the library, the immunoSEQ multiplex PCR assay was applied. TCRdb took this table from immuneACCESS and kept in-frame rearrangements with V and J called. Such tables lack part of the clones; where checked against another copy, unresolved V genes explain under half of the gap, and the rest is unexplained. Present in this sample are about 84,000 clones, about two thirds of which were seen just once. The ten largest make up more than 13% of the sample. The sample in question was peripheral blood, obtained from a patient treated with radiotherapy plus ipilimumab. The receptor source for this set is a human donor with non-small cell lung cancer that progressed on radiotherapy plus ipilimumab.

The chain's CDR3 is CASSTTVNYGYTF. CDR3 DNA sequence: TGTGCCAGCAGTACGACGGTTAACTATGGCTACACCTTC. The V gene is TRBV27, the J gene TRBJ1-2; D is unresolved. The germline V gene encodes CDR1 MNHEY and CDR2 SMNVEV (reference sequence). The CDR3 runs 13 residues. Trimming cost V 5 bases and J 1 base, with 8 bases left between them.

This clone has only one observation. V gene TRBV21-1 combines with J gene TRBJ2-7; the DNA was not used to check the table's D call, TRBD1. TRBV21-1 is noted as a pseudogene. CDR3 size: 10 residues. The CDR3 protein is CASGRGEQYF. DNA of the CDR3: TGTGCCAGCGGAAGGGGCGAGCAGTACTTC.

V is TRBV5-1 and J is TRBJ2-7; 7 nucleotides match TRBD2. Per germline, CDR1 SGHRS and CDR2 YFSETQ. The V gene end was trimmed by 4 bases and the J gene end by 1 base; junction bases not matched to a gene: 11. The CDR3 extends over 16 amino acids. Written as DNA, the CDR3 is TGCGCCAGCAGCCCCTGGGGGGGTAAAAGGTCCTACGAGCAGTACTTC. Its protein is CASSPWGGKRSYEQYF.

V usage is TRBV6-1 and J usage is TRBJ1-6; D may be TRBD1 (6 bases). V dropped 3 bases and J dropped 10 bases, with 16 bases sitting between them. The germline gives CDR1 MNHNS, CDR2 SASEGT. This CDR3 spans 15 amino acids. CDR3 bases: TGTGCCAGCAGTGAGATCAGGGGTCGGGGCTCACCCCTCCACTTT. Translated: CASSEIRGRGSPLHF.

CDR3 sequence: CASSLTAPGTRGLGELFF. The CDR3 region has the DNA TGTGCCAGCAGCTTAACGGCCCCCGGGACTCGAGGGTTAGGGGAGCTGTTTTTT. J is TRBJ2-2 and V is TRBV7-3, with D maybe TRBD2 (6 bases). V lost 0 bases, J lost 8 bases, and 22 bases lay in between. Germline V gene data show CDR1 as SGHTA and CDR2 as FQGTGA. The length of the CDR3 is 18 residues.

The chain employs TRBV2 and TRBJ2-7; D is possibly TRBD1 (5 bases). The CDR3 sequence is 14 residues long. Germline assignment: CDR1 SNHLY and CDR2 FYNNEI. The V and J ends lost 4 bases and 2 bases respectively, with 12 bases between them. This CDR3 reads CASSAGREPYEQYF. For the CDR3, the DNA is TGTGCCAGCAGTGCCGGCAGGGAACCCTACGAGCAGTACTTC. Complete variable domain (other parts from reference TRBV2 and TRBJ2-7): EPEVTQTPSHQVTQMGQEVILRCVPISNHLYFYWYRQILGQKVEFLVSFYNNEISEKSEIFDDQFSVERPDGSNFTLKIRSTKLEDSAMYFCASSAGREPYEQYFGPGTRLTVT.

This rearrangement joins TRBV6-5 to TRBJ1-5; possible D gene TRBD1, 6 bases. The ends were cut back, 5 bases at V and 10 bases at J, with 18 bases in the middle. Per germline, CDR1 MNHEY and CDR2 SVGAGI. CDR3 length: 14 amino acids. The CDR3, as DNA: TGTGCCAGCAGTCCTAGGGGGGTGCGTATACCCCAGCATTTT. Its protein is CASSPRGVRIPQHF.

V usage is TRBV28 and J usage is TRBJ2-7, with TRBD2 matching over 7 bases. The CDR3 extends over 15 amino acids. The junction had 13 bases not matched to a gene; V was cut back by 6 bases and J by 5 bases. From germline, CDR1 is MDHEN and CDR2 SYDVKM. In DNA, the CDR3 is TGTGCCAGCAGCCGCCCTGGCGGGAGTGTCGACGAGCAGTACTTC. Translated, it gives CASSRPGGSVDEQYF.

There are a few counts of this clone. This rearrangement joins TRBV14 to TRBJ1-2; D uncertain. V was pared by 0 bases and J by 2 bases, with 7 bases between. This CDR3 contains 14 residues. The germline CDR1 and CDR2 sequences are SGHDN and FVKESK. CDR3 coding DNA: TGTGCCAGCAGCCAAGACCAGGCCAACTATGGCTACACCTTC. Protein: CASSQDQANYGYTF.

The V gene is TRBV25-1, the J gene TRBJ2-7; unclear D gene. CDR1 and CDR2 from the germline V gene are MGHDK and SYGVNS. The length of the CDR3 is 11 residues. The V gene lost 3 bases and the J gene lost 3 bases, with 3 bases spanning the gap. The CDR3 spells CASSDLYEQYF. The CDR3 DNA follows: TGTGCCAGCAGTGATCTCTACGAGCAGTACTTC.

V is TRBV9 and J is TRBJ2-3, with 8 bases matching TRBD2. This CDR3 has 15 amino acids. Trimming took 4 bases from V and 2 from J; bases not matched to a gene: 6. Germline V gives CDR1 SGDLS, CDR2 YYNGEE. This chain's CDR3 is CASSLGLVPTDTQYF. The CDR3 DNA is TGTGCCAGCAGCTTGGGACTAGTACCCACAGATACGCAGTATTTT.